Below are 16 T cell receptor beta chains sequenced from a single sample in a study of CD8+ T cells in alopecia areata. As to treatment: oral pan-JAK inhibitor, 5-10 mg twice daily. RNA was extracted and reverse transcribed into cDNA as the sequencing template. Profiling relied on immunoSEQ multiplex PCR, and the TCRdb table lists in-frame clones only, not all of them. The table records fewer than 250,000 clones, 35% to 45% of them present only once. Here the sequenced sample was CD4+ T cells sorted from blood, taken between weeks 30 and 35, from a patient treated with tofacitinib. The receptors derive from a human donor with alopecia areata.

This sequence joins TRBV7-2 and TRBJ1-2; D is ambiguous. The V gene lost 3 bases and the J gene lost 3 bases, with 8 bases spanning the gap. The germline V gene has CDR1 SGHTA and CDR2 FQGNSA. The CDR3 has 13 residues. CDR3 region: CASSFTGDYGYTF. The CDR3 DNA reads TGTGCCAGCAGCTTTACGGGTGACTATGGCTACACCTTC.

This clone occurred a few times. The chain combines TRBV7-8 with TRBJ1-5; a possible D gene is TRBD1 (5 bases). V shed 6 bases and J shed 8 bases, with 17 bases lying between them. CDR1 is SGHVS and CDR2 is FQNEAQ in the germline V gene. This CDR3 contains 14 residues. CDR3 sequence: CASRPLRGREPQHF. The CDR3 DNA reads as TGTGCCAGCAGACCCCTAAGGGGCAGGGAGCCCCAGCATTTT.

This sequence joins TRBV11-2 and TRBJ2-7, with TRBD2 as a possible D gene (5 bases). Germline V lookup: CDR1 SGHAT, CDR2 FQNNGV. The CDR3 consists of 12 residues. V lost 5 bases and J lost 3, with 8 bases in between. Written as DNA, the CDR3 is TGTGCCAGCAGCCCCGGGGTCTACGAGCAGTACTTC. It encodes CASSPGVYEQYF. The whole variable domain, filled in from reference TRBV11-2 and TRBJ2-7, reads EAGVAQSPRYKIIEKRQSVAFWCNPISGHATLYWYQQILGQGPKLLIQFQNNGVVDDSQLPKDRFSAERLKGVDSTLKIQPAKLEDSAVYLCASSPGVYEQYFGPGTRLTVT.

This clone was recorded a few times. The CDR3 protein is CASGLVQGLYF. The CDR3 nucleotides read TGTGCTAGTGGTTTGGTTCAGGGGCTGTACTTC. This chain joins TRBV12-5 and TRBJ2-4; TRBD1 is a possible D gene (6 bases). V lost 0 bases and J lost 15, with 9 bases in between. The germline CDR1 and CDR2 sequences are LGHNT and FRNRAP. The CDR3 is made up of 11 amino acids.

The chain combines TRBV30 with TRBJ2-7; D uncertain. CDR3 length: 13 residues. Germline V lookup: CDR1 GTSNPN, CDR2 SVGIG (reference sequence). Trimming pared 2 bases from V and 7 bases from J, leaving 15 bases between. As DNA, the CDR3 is TGTGCCTGGAGTTCCTGGACGGGTGGGGAGCAGTACTTC. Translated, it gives CAWSSWTGGEQYF.

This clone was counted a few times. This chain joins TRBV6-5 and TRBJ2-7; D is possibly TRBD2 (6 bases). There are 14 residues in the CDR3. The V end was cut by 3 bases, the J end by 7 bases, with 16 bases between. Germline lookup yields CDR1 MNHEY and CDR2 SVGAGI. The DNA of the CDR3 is TGTGCCAGCAGTTATGGGCGCCTCCGGGGGGAGCAGTACTTC. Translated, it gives CASSYGRLRGEQYF.

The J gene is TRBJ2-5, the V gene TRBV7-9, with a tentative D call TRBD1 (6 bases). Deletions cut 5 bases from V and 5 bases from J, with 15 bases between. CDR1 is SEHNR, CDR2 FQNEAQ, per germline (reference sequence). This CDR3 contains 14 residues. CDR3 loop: CASSARDKVETQYF. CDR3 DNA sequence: TGTGCCAGCAGCGCCCGGGACAAGGTGGAGACCCAGTACTTC.

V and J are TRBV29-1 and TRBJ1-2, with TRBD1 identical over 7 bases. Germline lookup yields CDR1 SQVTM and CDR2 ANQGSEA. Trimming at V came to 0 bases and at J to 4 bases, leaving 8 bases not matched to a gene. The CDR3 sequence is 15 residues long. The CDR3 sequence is CSVEDYPGQIYGYTF. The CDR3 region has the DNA TGCAGCGTTGAAGATTACCCGGGACAGATCTATGGCTACACCTTC.

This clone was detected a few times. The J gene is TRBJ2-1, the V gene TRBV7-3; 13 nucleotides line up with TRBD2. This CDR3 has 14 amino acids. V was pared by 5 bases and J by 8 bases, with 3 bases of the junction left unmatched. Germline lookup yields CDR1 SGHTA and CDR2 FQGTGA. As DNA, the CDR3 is TGTGCCAGCAGCACTGGACTAGCGGGAGATGAGCAGTTCTTC. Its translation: CASSTGLAGDEQFF.

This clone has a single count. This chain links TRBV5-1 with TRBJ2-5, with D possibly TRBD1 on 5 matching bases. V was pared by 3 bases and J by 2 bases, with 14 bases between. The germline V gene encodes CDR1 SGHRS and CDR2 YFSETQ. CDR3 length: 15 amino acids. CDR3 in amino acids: CASSWQGIFQETQYF. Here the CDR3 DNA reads TGCGCCAGCAGCTGGCAGGGTATTTTTCAAGAGACCCAGTACTTC.

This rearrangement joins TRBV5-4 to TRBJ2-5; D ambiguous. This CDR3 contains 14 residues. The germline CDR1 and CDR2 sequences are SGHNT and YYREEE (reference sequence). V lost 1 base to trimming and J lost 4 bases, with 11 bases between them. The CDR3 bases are TGTGCCAGCAGCTTGAGCAGCTCATCAGAGACCCAGTACTTC. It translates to CASSLSSSSETQYF.

The CDR3 DNA reads TGTGCCAGCAGCTCACGACAGGGGGCCGGGGAGCTGTTTTTT. Residues: CASSSRQGAGELFF. The chain employs TRBV11-2 and TRBJ2-2, with 9 bases that match TRBD1. The CDR3 has 14 amino acids. V lost 4 bases to trimming and J lost 6 bases; unmatched junction nucleotides: 3. The V gene's germline CDR1 is SGHAT and CDR2 FQNNGV.

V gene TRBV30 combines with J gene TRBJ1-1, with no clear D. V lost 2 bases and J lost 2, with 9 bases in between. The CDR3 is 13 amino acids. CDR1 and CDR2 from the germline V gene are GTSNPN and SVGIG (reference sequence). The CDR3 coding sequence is TGTGCCTGGAGTATTACAGCCAACACTGAAGCTTTCTTT. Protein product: CAWSITANTEAFF. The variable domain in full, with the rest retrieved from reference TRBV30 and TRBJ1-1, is SQTIHQWPATLVQPVGSPLSLECTVEGTSNPNLYWYRQAAGRGLQLLFYSVGIGQISSEVPQNLSASRPQDRQFILSSKKLLLSDSGFYLCAWSITANTEAFFGQGTRLTVV.

The CDR3 DNA is TGTGCCAGTACCCCGACAGGGGTGGTGAACACTGAAGCTTTCTTT. Translating gives CASTPTGVVNTEAFF. The rearrangement uses TRBV19 and TRBJ1-1; TRBD1 matches at 8 bases. CDR3 size: 15 residues. V lost 7 bases to trimming and J lost 0 bases; unmatched junction nucleotides: 7. The germline V gene encodes CDR1 LNHDA and CDR2 SQIVND (reference sequence).

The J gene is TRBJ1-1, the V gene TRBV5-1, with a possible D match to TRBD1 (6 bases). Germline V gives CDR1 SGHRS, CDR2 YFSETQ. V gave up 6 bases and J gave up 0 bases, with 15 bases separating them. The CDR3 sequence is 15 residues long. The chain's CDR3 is CASTQDRGMNTEAFF. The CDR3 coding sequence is TGCGCCAGCACCCAGGACAGAGGGATGAACACTGAAGCTTTCTTT.

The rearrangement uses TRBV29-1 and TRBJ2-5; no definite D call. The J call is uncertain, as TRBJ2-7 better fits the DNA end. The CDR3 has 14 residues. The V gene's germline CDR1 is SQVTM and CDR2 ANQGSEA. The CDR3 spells CSVRTGHRNYEQYF. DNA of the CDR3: TGCAGCGTTCGCACCGGTCACAGAAATTACGAGCAGTACTTC.